Each of the 28 T cell receptor beta chains below was sequenced from the same sample in a study of T cell repertoires in cytomegalovirus infection. What these receptors recognize is not known. TCRdb reprocessed the reads with MiXCR, giving one entry per CDR3 protein. This table has about 340,000 distinct CDR3 sequences, around 29% appearing once. Sequenced here: cultured PBMCs, sampled from culture after CMV antigen stimulation. The receptors shown here come from a human donor in good health (CMV status not recorded). Some clones in this sample may be carry-over from other donors' samples.

The sample holds a few counts of this clonotype. The chain recombines TRBV7-2 with TRBJ2-7; 7 bases line up with TRBD2. Germline lookup yields CDR1 SGHTA and CDR2 FQGNSA. The J segment lost 7 bases and the V segment lost 5 bases, leaving 17 bases of the junction unmatched. The CDR3 length is 16 residues. The CDR3 protein is CASSPSISGKRGEQYF. Here the CDR3 DNA reads TGTGCCAGCAGCCCATCCATAAGCGGGAAGCGGGGAGAGCAGTACTTC.

The chain combines TRBV20-1 with TRBJ2-5; 8 bases align to TRBD2. This CDR3 has 14 amino acids. V gave up 6 bases and J gave up 1 base; unmatched junction bases: 7. Germline V gives CDR1 DFQATT, CDR2 SNEGSKA (reference sequence). The CDR3 sequence is CSALGGEGQETQYF. DNA of the CDR3: TGCAGTGCCCTCGGGGGGGAGGGCCAAGAGACCCAGTACTTC.

The table lists this clonotype with a few counts. The chain recombines TRBV6-5 with TRBJ2-6, with D possibly being TRBD2 (6 bases). CDR3 length: 18 amino acids. V lost 0 bases, J lost 0 bases, and 12 bases lay in between. CDR1 is MNHEY, CDR2 SVGAGI, per germline. The CDR3 here is CASSYSIQGLSGANVLTF. In DNA, the CDR3 is TGTGCCAGCAGTTACTCGATTCAGGGACTCTCTGGGGCCAACGTCCTGACTTTC.

The CDR3 is CASSRDREGSYNEQFF. As DNA, the CDR3 is TGTGCCAGTAGCCGGGACAGGGAGGGGTCCTACAATGAGCAGTTCTTC. The chain employs TRBV19 and TRBJ2-1; TRBD1 matches at 9 bases. The germline V gene has CDR1 LNHDA and CDR2 SQIVND (reference sequence). The CDR3 has 16 amino acids. V trimming: 6 bases; J trimming: 1 base; junction bases outside the gene matches: 7.

The rearrangement links TRBV12-3 or TRBV12-4 to TRBJ1-2; the D gene is possibly TRBD1 (6 bases). Trimming pared 8 bases from V and 4 bases from J, leaving 20 bases between. The CDR3 spans 15 residues. The CDR3 reads CASHHRAGGRYGYTF. The CDR3 nucleotides read TGTGCCAGCCATCACCGAGCCGGGGGCCGCTATGGCTACACCTTC.

The chain has TRBV20-1 and TRBJ1-1; 8 nucleotides line up with TRBD1. V shed 6 bases, J shed 10 bases, and the junction held 13 bases outside the gene matches. Germline lookup yields CDR1 DFQATT and CDR2 SNEGSKA (reference sequence). The CDR3 covers 13 residues. CDR3: CSAPRDRLGRAFF. CDR3 nucleotide sequence: TGCAGTGCACCCCGGGACAGGCTGGGAAGAGCTTTCTTT.

This clonotype was seen a handful of times. The chain combines TRBV5-1 with TRBJ2-3; 8 bases align to TRBD2. V shed 7 bases and J 2 bases; nucleotides not matched to a gene: 6. Germline V gene sequence: CDR1 SGHRS, CDR2 YFSETQ. The CDR3 spans 14 residues. In DNA, the CDR3 is TGCGCCAGCTGCGGGGGGACGATCACAGATACGCAGTATTTT. Residues: CASCGGTITDTQYF.

Ten or more counts support this clonotype. The chain is built from TRBV20-1 and TRBJ1-4, with D perhaps TRBD1 (5 bases). The CDR3 covers 14 residues. Germline values: CDR1 DFQATT, CDR2 SNEGSKA (reference sequence). Trimming shortened V by 5 bases and J by 4 bases, and 14 bases separated the two germline ends. The CDR3 loop reads CSAPRGGGNEKLFF. As DNA, the CDR3 is TGCAGTGCTCCGCGGGGGGGAGGTAATGAAAAACTGTTTTTT.

V and J are TRBV9 and TRBJ2-3; TRBD2 agrees at 15 bases. The CDR3 length is 15 residues. The germline gives CDR1 SGDLS, CDR2 YYNGEE. V shed 3 bases and J 7 bases; nucleotides not matched to a gene: 3. In DNA form, the CDR3 reads TGTGCCAGCAGCGGGACTAGCGGGGGGGCGAATACGCAGTATTTT. This translates into CASSGTSGGANTQYF.

J is TRBJ1-3 and V is TRBV9; 7 bases line up with TRBD1. The CDR3 covers 14 residues. Trimming took 5 bases from V and 2 from J; bases not matched to a gene: 4. CDR1 is SGDLS and CDR2 is YYNGEE in the germline V gene. The CDR3 is CASRDDRAGNTIYF. CDR3 bases: TGTGCCAGCAGAGATGACAGGGCTGGAAACACCATATATTTT.

This clonotype appeared a few times. This chain joins TRBV7-9 and TRBJ2-5, with D perhaps TRBD1 (6 bases). Germline CDR1 SEHNR, CDR2 FQNEAQ (reference sequence). The germline V and J ends were trimmed by 4 bases and 1 base, with 13 bases remaining between them. CDR3 length equals 15 residues. In DNA form, the CDR3 reads TGTGCCAGCAGCTCACAGGGAACCCTCCAAGAGACCCAGTACTTC. Amino acid sequence: CASSSQGTLQETQYF.

The sample holds one count of this clonotype. V usage is TRBV12-3 or TRBV12-4 and J usage is TRBJ2-1; tentative D call: TRBD2 (7 bases). Between the trimmed V and J ends, which lost 6 bases and 2 bases, there was a span of 14 bases. CDR3 size: 15 residues. For the CDR3, the DNA is TGTGCCAGCAGGCTAGACGGGGGGCCCTACAATGAGCAGTTCTTC. It yields the protein CASRLDGGPYNEQFF.

The chain has TRBV20-1 and TRBJ2-5; 8 nucleotides match TRBD1. Germline V gives CDR1 DFQATT, CDR2 SNEGSKA (reference sequence). The CDR3 has 13 amino acids. V gave up 1 base and J gave up 5 bases; unmatched junction bases: 3. The DNA for the CDR3 is TGCAGTGCTAGAGCCAGGGGGCGGGAGACCCAGTACTTC. Amino acid sequence: CSARARGRETQYF.

This clonotype was detected many times. This chain connects TRBV7-3 to TRBJ2-1, with TRBD2 identical over 7 bases. The CDR3 spans 14 residues. The germline V gene encodes CDR1 SGHTA and CDR2 FQGTGA. With 5 bases clipped from V and 5 bases from J, the junction kept 6 bases outside the gene matches. CDR3 bases: TGTGCCAGCAGCCCGGGACTACAACACAATGAGCAGTTCTTC. It codes for CASSPGLQHNEQFF.

The chain is built from TRBV6-1 and TRBJ2-7; D unresolved. Germline values: CDR1 MNHNS, CDR2 SASEGT. The CDR3 consists of 14 residues. V lost 1 base to trimming and J lost 7 bases, with 14 bases between them. This CDR3 reads CASSEEGPLGEQYF. In nucleotides, the CDR3 is TGTGCCAGCAGTGAAGAGGGTCCTCTGGGGGAGCAGTACTTC.

This clonotype has ten or more counts. The chain combines TRBV7-3 with TRBJ1-1; 9 nucleotides agree with TRBD1. Germline V gives CDR1 SGHTA, CDR2 FQGTGA. With V trimmed by 5 bases and J by 6 bases, 7 bases remained unmatched. This CDR3 comprises 14 residues. The CDR3 DNA reads as TGTGCCAGCAGCCCCACAGGGGGCGAGGCTGAAGCTTTCTTT. This sequence encodes CASSPTGGEAEAFF.

The rearrangement joins TRBV7-9 to TRBJ2-3; TRBD2 matches at 7 bases. The CDR3 is 15 residues long. Germline trimming cut 4 bases from V and 1 base from J; bases unmatched to any gene: 5. Germline V CDR1 and CDR2: SEHNR, FQNEAQ (reference sequence). This CDR3 is CASSSTLAGTDTQYF. The CDR3 nucleotides are TGTGCCAGCAGCTCCACTCTAGCGGGCACAGATACGCAGTATTTT.

This clonotype was counted at least ten times. CDR3 in amino acids: CASSSPGRGQSSGNTIYF. In DNA form, the CDR3 reads TGTGCCAGCAGTTCGCCAGGGAGGGGCCAGAGCTCTGGAAACACCATATATTTT. The chain carries TRBV12-3 or TRBV12-4 and TRBJ1-3; maybe TRBD1 (5 bases). The CDR3 is made up of 18 amino acids. The V end was cut by 4 bases, the J end by 0 bases, with 19 bases between.

This chain uses TRBV18 with TRBJ1-2; perhaps TRBD1 as D (5 bases). This CDR3 spans 12 amino acids. Trimming cost V 5 bases and J 8 bases, with 12 bases left between them. CDR1 and CDR2 (germline): KGHSH, LQKENI. The CDR3 nucleotides are TGTGCCAGCTCAACACGGACAAGAGGCTACACCTTC. Translated: CASSTRTRGYTF. Full variable domain (missing parts from reference TRBV18 and TRBJ1-2): NAGVMQNPRHLVRRRGQEARLRCSPMKGHSHVYWYRQLPEEGLKFMVYLQKENIIDESGMPKERFSAEFPKEGPSILRIQQVVRGDSAAYFCASSTRTRGYTFGSGTRLTVV.

This chain connects TRBV18 to TRBJ2-5; D is ambiguous. The CDR3 length is 14 residues. V was trimmed by 3 bases and J by 1 base, leaving 9 bases between them. Germline CDR1 reads KGHSH; CDR2 reads LQKENI. In nucleotides, the CDR3 is TGTGCCAGCTCACCTGGGCGGACCCAAGAGACCCAGTACTTC. The encoded protein is CASSPGRTQETQYF.

In its sample, this clonotype was seen a few times. This chain connects TRBV7-9 to TRBJ2-1; the D gene is possibly TRBD2 (5 bases). The CDR3 runs 14 residues. Trimming stripped 1 base from V and 5 bases from J, with 9 bases between. Germline CDR1 SEHNR, CDR2 FQNEAQ (reference sequence). The DNA of the CDR3 is TGTGCCAGCAGCTTAGGAGGGTTCGACAATGAGCAGTTCTTC. Translation: CASSLGGFDNEQFF.

The chain carries TRBV4-1 and TRBJ2-1; TRBD2 is a possible D gene (6 bases). V gave up 2 bases and J gave up 0 bases, with 11 bases separating them. CDR1 MGHRA and CDR2 YSYEKL come from the germline V gene. The CDR3 loop spans 16 amino acids. The CDR3: CASSQRGTSSYNEQFF. The DNA for the CDR3 is TGCGCCAGCAGCCAACGCGGGACCAGCTCCTACAATGAGCAGTTCTTC.

The rearrangement links TRBV19 to TRBJ2-3, with D hard to call. V dropped 3 bases and J dropped 1 base, with 5 bases sitting between them. The CDR3 has 13 amino acids. CDR1 and CDR2 from the germline V gene are LNHDA and SQIVND (reference sequence). CDR3 sequence: CASSIRGTDTQYF. The CDR3, as DNA: TGTGCCAGTAGTATTCGGGGCACAGATACGCAGTATTTT.

The chain has TRBV6-5 and TRBJ2-7; weak D call: TRBD2 (6 bases). CDR1 is MNHEY, CDR2 SVGAGI, per germline. The CDR3 covers 17 residues. The V and J ends lost 2 bases and 0 bases respectively, with 17 bases between them. CDR3 loop: CASSYGLLAGSSYEQYF. CDR3 DNA sequence: TGTGCCAGCAGTTACGGTTTGCTGGCGGGAAGCTCCTACGAGCAGTACTTC.

The CDR3 DNA follows: TGCGCCAGCAGCCCCGAACTTAGGGGCTACAATGAGCAGTTCTTC. Its translation: CASSPELRGYNEQFF. This chain uses TRBV4-1 with TRBJ2-1; maybe TRBD1 (5 bases). CDR1 is MGHRA, CDR2 YSYEKL, per germline. This CDR3 has 15 residues. V was clipped by 4 bases and J by 3 bases, with 13 bases between them.

The chain joins TRBV7-8 to TRBJ1-6; possible D gene TRBD1, 6 bases. CDR3 length: 14 amino acids. Trimming took off 4 bases at V and 7 bases at J, with 11 bases between the two ends. The germline CDR1 and CDR2 sequences are SGHVS and FQNEAQ. CDR3 nucleotides: TGTGCCAGCAGCTACGCTACAGGGAATTCACCCCTCCACTTT. Its translation: CASSYATGNSPLHF.

This clonotype was counted ten times or more. V gene TRBV11-2 combines with J gene TRBJ1-4; no clear D gene. Trimming removed 6 bases at V and 3 bases at J, with 8 bases between. Germline-derived CDR1 and CDR2 are SGHAT and FQNNGV. The CDR3 runs 13 residues. CDR3 DNA sequence: TGTGCCAGCAGAAGAAGGGCTAATGAAAAACTGTTTTTT. Translated, it gives CASRRRANEKLFF.

CDR3 protein: CASSSSGYTF. CDR3 sequence (DNA): TGTGCCAGCAGCTCTAGCGGCTACACCTTC. The chain couples TRBV28 to TRBJ1-2; no firm D call. Germline V gene data show CDR1 as MDHEN and CDR2 as SYDVKM. This CDR3 has 10 residues. The V gene lost 6 bases and the J gene lost 8 bases, with 7 bases spanning the gap.